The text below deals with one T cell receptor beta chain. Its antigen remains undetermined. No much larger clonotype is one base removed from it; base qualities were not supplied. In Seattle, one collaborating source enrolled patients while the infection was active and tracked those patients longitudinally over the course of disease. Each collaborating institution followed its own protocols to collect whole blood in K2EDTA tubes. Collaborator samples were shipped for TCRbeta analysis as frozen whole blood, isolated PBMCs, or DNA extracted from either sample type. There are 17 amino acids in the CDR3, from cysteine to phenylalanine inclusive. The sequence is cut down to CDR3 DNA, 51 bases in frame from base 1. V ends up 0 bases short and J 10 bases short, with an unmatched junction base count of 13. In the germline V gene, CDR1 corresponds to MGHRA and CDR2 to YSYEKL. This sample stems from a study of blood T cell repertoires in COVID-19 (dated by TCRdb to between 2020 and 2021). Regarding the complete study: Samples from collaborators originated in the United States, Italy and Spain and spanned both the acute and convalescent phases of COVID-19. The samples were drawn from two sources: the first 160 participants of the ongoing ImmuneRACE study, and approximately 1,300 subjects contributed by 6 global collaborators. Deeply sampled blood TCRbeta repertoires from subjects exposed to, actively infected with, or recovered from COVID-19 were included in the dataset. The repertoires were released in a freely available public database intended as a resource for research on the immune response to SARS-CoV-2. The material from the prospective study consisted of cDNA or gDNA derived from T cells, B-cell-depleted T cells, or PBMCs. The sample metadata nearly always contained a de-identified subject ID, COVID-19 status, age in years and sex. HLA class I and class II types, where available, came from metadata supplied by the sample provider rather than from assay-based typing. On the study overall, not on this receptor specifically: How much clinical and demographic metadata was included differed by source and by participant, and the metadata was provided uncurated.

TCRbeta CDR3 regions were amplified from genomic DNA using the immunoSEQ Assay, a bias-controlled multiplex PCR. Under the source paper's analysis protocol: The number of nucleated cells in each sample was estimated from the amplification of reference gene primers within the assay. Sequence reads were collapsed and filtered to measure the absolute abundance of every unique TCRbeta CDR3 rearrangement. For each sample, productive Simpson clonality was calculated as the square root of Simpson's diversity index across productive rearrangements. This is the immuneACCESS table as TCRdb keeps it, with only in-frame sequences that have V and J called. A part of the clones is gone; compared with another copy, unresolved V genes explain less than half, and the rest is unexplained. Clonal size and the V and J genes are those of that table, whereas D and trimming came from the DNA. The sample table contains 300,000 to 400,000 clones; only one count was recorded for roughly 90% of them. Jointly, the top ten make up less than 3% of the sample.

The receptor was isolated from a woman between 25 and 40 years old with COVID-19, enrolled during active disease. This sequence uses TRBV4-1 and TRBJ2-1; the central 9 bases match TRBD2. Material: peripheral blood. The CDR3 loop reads CASSQDYASGMSLEQFF. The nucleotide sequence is TGCGCCAGCAGCCAAGATTACGCTAGCGGGATGTCCCTCGAGCAGTTCTTC.